This T cell receptor beta chain was recorded in a study of cytomegalovirus exposure and HLA in healthy donors. On the study more broadly: Earlier sequencing of approximately 180 million T cells yielded nearly 120 million unique TCR beta sequences.

Each donor was nominally healthy when sampled (though unrecorded immune exposures were likely). Findings of the study overall: The likely explanation for a cluster of highly shared sequence variants was sequencing artifact.

The PCR was carried out with 60 Vbeta primers and 13 Jbeta primers. Here immunoSEQ multiplex PCR was the method, and the copy in TCRdb shows in-frame clones only, minus some. The repertoire has tens of thousands of clones, about 79% of them found once; the top ten carry around 7%. With regard to this clone: What it binds is not known.

The sample comprised PBMCs. The sequence was obtained from a woman aged 40 to 50 in good health and CMV-seronegative.

The CDR3 sequence: CASSLAPSSHQYF. CDR3 coding DNA: TGTGCCAGCAGTCTCGCCCCGTCGAGTCACCAGTACTTC. The chain recombines TRBV28 with TRBJ2-7; D gene uncertain. Germline CDR1 reads MDHEN; CDR2 reads SYDVKM. Trimming left V 5 bases short and J 10 bases short, with 18 bases between. The CDR3 extends over 13 amino acids.